Below are 20 T cell receptor beta chains sequenced from a single sample in a study of siplizumab effects on memory and regulatory T cells. The protocol was immunoSEQ multiplex PCR, while the TCRdb copy is restricted to in-frame clones and leaves out a portion. The profile covers about 100,000 clones, with about 93% appearing a single time and approximately 1.5% taken by the ten largest. Sequenced sample: non-Treg CD4+ T cells sorted from blood. The receptors originated from a human donor in good health.

J is TRBJ2-6 and V is TRBV5-4, with a tentative D call TRBD1 (6 bases). V gave up 4 bases and J gave up 0 bases, with 11 bases separating them. The CDR3 is made up of 16 amino acids. Germline assignment: CDR1 SGHNT and CDR2 YYREEE (reference sequence). This CDR3 is CASSAGQISGANVLTF. Here the CDR3 DNA reads TGTGCCAGCAGCGCAGGACAGATCTCTGGGGCCAACGTCCTGACTTTC.

V usage is TRBV6-5 and J usage is TRBJ1-2; a possible D gene is TRBD1 (6 bases). V was pared by 0 bases and J by 2 bases, with 10 bases between. This CDR3 is built from 15 residues. CDR1 and CDR2 (germline): MNHEY, SVGAGI. The CDR3 reads CASSYSVQGNYGYTF. CDR3 DNA: TGTGCCAGCAGTTACTCAGTTCAGGGGAACTATGGCTACACCTTC.

This clone was observed a handful of times. The chain links TRBV25-1 to TRBJ1-2; D is unresolved. The germline V and J ends were trimmed by 4 bases and 10 bases, with 10 bases remaining between them. The CDR3 sequence is 11 residues long. Germline CDR1 and CDR2: MGHDK and SYGVNS. The CDR3 region is CASSGYDAYTF. In DNA, the CDR3 is TGTGCCAGCAGTGGATACGATGCCTACACCTTC.

The rearrangement uses TRBV29-1 and TRBJ2-3; possibly TRBD1 for D (6 bases). V dropped 3 bases and J dropped 5 bases, with 15 bases sitting between them. Germline V gives CDR1 SQVTM, CDR2 ANQGSEA. The length of the CDR3 is 14 residues. This CDR3 is CSVEYGQGKDTQYF. CDR3 DNA: TGCAGCGTTGAGTACGGGCAGGGGAAAGATACGCAGTATTTT.

This chain joins TRBV6-1 and TRBJ1-5; the D gene is possibly TRBD1 (5 bases). V was pared by 5 bases and J by 13 bases, with 18 bases between. The CDR3 is 13 residues long. From germline, CDR1 is MNHNS and CDR2 SASEGT. CDR3 loop: CASSPLGVGAQHF. CDR3 coding DNA: TGTGCCAGCAGTCCCTTGGGGGTGGGAGCACAGCATTTT.

In regard to this clone: Other DNA sequences of this sample code for an identical CDR3. The chain combines TRBV30 with TRBJ1-5; no firm D call. The V gene's germline CDR1 is GTSNPN and CDR2 SVGIG (reference sequence). The V end was cut by 3 bases, the J end by 0 bases, with 15 bases between. The CDR3 sequence is 16 residues long. The DNA for the CDR3 is TGTGCCTGGAGACCTCCCCATGCCCCTAGCAATCAGCCCCAGCATTTT. Its translation is CAWRPPHAPSNQPQHF. Full variable domain (rest looked up from reference TRBV30 and TRBJ1-5): SQTIHQWPATLVQPVGSPLSLECTVEGTSNPNLYWYRQAAGRGLQLLFYSVGIGQISSEVPQNLSASRPQDRQFILSSKKLLLSDSGFYLCAWRPPHAPSNQPQHFGDGTRLSIL.

The chain carries TRBV28 and TRBJ2-3, with TRBD1 as a possible D gene (5 bases). CDR3 length: 14 residues. Germline lookup yields CDR1 MDHEN and CDR2 SYDVKM. Trimming stripped 5 bases from V and 4 bases from J, with 13 bases between. CDR3 sequence (DNA): TGTGCCAGCAGTACCCGACAGATGGCAGATACGCAGTATTTT. Residues: CASSTRQMADTQYF.

In DNA, the CDR3 is TGTGCCAGCAGCTTGCAGCACTCTGGAAACACCATATATTTT. Protein product: CASSLQHSGNTIYF. This rearrangement joins TRBV5-8 to TRBJ1-3; D is unclear. The germline V and J ends were trimmed by 1 base and 0 bases, with 5 bases remaining between them. CDR3 length equals 14 residues. Germline CDR1 and CDR2: SGHTS and YDEGEE.

This chain connects TRBV10-1 to TRBJ2-3, with D hard to call. CDR1 is WNHNN, CDR2 SYGVQD, per germline (reference sequence). The CDR3 contains 14 residues. The V and J ends lost 4 bases and 1 base respectively, with 9 bases between them. DNA of the CDR3: TGCGCCAGCAGTGTTGGCGGCGGCACAGATACGCAGTATTTT. The encoded protein is CASSVGGGTDTQYF.

The CDR3 nucleotides read TGTGCCAGCAGTTCCTTTCCTAGCGGGAGATTTGGCTCCTACAATGAGCAGTTCTTC. Translated: CASSSFPSGRFGSYNEQFF. The chain recombines TRBV28 with TRBJ2-1; TRBD2 agrees at 10 bases. The V gene's germline CDR1 is MDHEN and CDR2 SYDVKM. Losses at the gene ends were 4 bases for V and 0 bases for J; bases not matched to a gene: 12. The CDR3 covers 19 residues.

This rearrangement joins TRBV11-1 to TRBJ1-1; D is unclear. The V and J ends lost 1 base and 8 bases respectively, with 11 bases between them. Germline assignment: CDR1 SGHAT and CDR2 FQDESV (reference sequence). CDR3 size: 13 residues. In DNA, the CDR3 is TGTGCCAGCAGCTTAGGCGGCGGCATCGAAGCTTTCTTT. This encodes CASSLGGGIEAFF.

The V and J genes are TRBV2 and TRBJ2-1; 15 bases line up with TRBD2. The length of the CDR3 is 14 residues. The germline CDR1 and CDR2 sequences are SNHLY and FYNNEI. Germline trimming cut 6 bases from V and 9 bases from J; bases unmatched to any gene: 3. CDR3 in amino acids: CASRGLAGGGEQFF. CDR3 bases: TGTGCCAGCAGAGGACTAGCGGGAGGGGGTGAGCAGTTCTTC.

The chain uses TRBV11-2 and TRBJ2-7; D not certain. The CDR3 sequence is 13 residues long. V lost 5 bases to trimming and J lost 3 bases, with 11 bases between them. Germline-derived CDR1 and CDR2 are SGHAT and FQNNGV. The chain's CDR3 is CASSPPVYYEQYF. CDR3 sequence (DNA): TGTGCCAGCAGCCCTCCAGTCTACTACGAGCAGTACTTC. The complete variable domain, with remaining parts taken from reference TRBV11-2 and TRBJ2-7, reads EAGVAQSPRYKIIEKRQSVAFWCNPISGHATLYWYQQILGQGPKLLIQFQNNGVVDDSQLPKDRFSAERLKGVDSTLKIQPAKLEDSAVYLCASSPPVYYEQYFGPGTRLTVT.

The rearrangement links TRBV7-2 to TRBJ2-7; TRBD2 agrees at 8 bases. Germline assignment: CDR1 SGHTA and CDR2 FQGNSA. J gave up 1 base and V 2 bases, and 4 bases lay outside the gene matches. The CDR3 is made up of 15 amino acids. The CDR3 loop reads CASSLTGTSSYEQYF. As DNA, the CDR3 is TGTGCCAGCAGCTTAACCGGGACTAGTTCCTACGAGCAGTACTTC.

The chain has TRBV5-4 and TRBJ2-3, with a possible D match to TRBD1 (6 bases). Trimming took off 3 bases at V and 4 bases at J, with 21 bases between the two ends. CDR1 and CDR2 (germline): SGHNT, YYREEE (reference sequence). This CDR3 contains 17 residues. This chain's CDR3 is CASSSPGTIFAPDTQYF. In nucleotides, the CDR3 is TGTGCCAGCAGCTCCCCCGGGACAATTTTTGCTCCAGATACGCAGTATTTT.

The chain recombines TRBV7-2 with TRBJ2-3, with a tentative D call TRBD2 (5 bases). V gave up 5 bases and J gave up 3 bases, with 15 bases separating them. This CDR3 has 15 residues. Germline V gene data show CDR1 as SGHTA and CDR2 as FQGNSA. The chain's CDR3 is CASSPNEWRTDTQYF. The CDR3 DNA is TGTGCCAGCAGCCCTAACGAGTGGAGGACAGATACGCAGTATTTT.

This clone has a single count. The gene calls are TRBV5-1 and TRBJ1-2; 7 bases fit TRBD1. The trim removed 6 bases at V and 8 bases at J, leaving 13 bases unmatched. From germline, CDR1 is SGHRS and CDR2 YFSETQ. The CDR3 contains 14 residues. The CDR3 coding sequence is TGCGCCAGCACACCAGCGACAGGGTTGGAGGGCTACACCTTC. It encodes CASTPATGLEGYTF.

V gene TRBV19 combines with J gene TRBJ2-7; 7 bases fit TRBD2. CDR1 LNHDA and CDR2 SQIVND come from the germline V gene (reference sequence). V gave up 2 bases and J gave up 0 bases; unmatched junction bases: 16. The CDR3 sequence is 19 residues long. CDR3 in amino acids: CASSIRLSPERGTSYEQYF. The CDR3, as DNA: TGTGCCAGTAGTATAAGGTTGTCCCCCGAGCGGGGTACCTCCTACGAGCAGTACTTC.

The table lists this clone with a count of one. Other nucleotide sequences in the sample specify the same CDR3. The chain employs TRBV28 and TRBJ1-1; D gene unclear. Germline values: CDR1 MDHEN, CDR2 SYDVKM. The CDR3 totals 11 residues. The ends were cut back, 7 bases at V and 2 bases at J, with 5 bases in the middle. The CDR3 nucleotides are TGTGCCAGCACTCTAAACACTGAAGCTTTCTTT. It specifies CASTLNTEAFF. Combining the CDR3 with reference TRBV28 and TRBJ1-1 gives the whole variable domain DVKVTQSSRYLVKRTGEKVFLECVQDMDHENMFWYRQDPGLGLRLIYFSYDVKMKEKGDIPEGYSVSREKKERFSLILESASTNQTSMYLCASTLNTEAFFGQGTRLTVV.

This chain links TRBV27 with TRBJ2-7, with D perhaps matching TRBD1 (6 bases). The CDR3 is 14 amino acids. Trimming took off 8 bases at V and 7 bases at J, with 21 bases between the two ends. Per germline, CDR1 MNHEY and CDR2 SMNVEV (reference sequence). CDR3 bases: TGTGCCAGCGCTTGGGGACACATCCTGGGGGAGCAGTACTTC. Residues: CASAWGHILGEQYF.